What follows describes a single T cell receptor (beta chain). The source of the sample is a study of blood T cell repertoires in COVID-19. Study background: Whether acute or convalescent, the COVID-19 samples came from the United States, Italy and Spain.

Assay: immunoSEQ multiplex PCR; the TCRdb copy retains only in-frame clones and omits some. The top ten clones hold 0.6% of a sample with roughly 450,000 clones, roughly 91% of them seen once. In germline, CDR1 is KGHSH, CDR2 LQKENI. The CDR3 length is 16 residues. V lost 0 bases and J 2 bases, leaving 13 bases between the germline ends. Specimen: PBMCs or T cells enriched from blood (not recorded which). The V and J genes are TRBV18 and TRBJ1-2, with D tentatively TRBD1 (5 bases). The receptor's source is a man between 18 and 29 years old who had recovered from COVID-19. CDR3 nucleotides: TGTGCCAGCTCACCACCGCTTGGGCGGGGCAACTATGGCTACACCTTC. This encodes CASSPPLGRGNYGYTF.